These 26 T cell receptor beta chains came from one sample sequenced in a study of blood T cell repertoires in COVID-19. Sequenced by immunoSEQ multiplex PCR; TCRdb stores in-frame clones only, minus some. The sample lists tens of thousands of clones; roughly 84% were seen once. The specimen sequenced was peripheral blood. These receptors were collected from a man aged 50-60 years with acute or convalescent COVID-19.

Only a few counts were recorded for this clone. This chain joins TRBV5-5 and TRBJ2-7, with 8 bases aligning to TRBD1. This CDR3 comprises 17 residues. Germline V gene data show CDR1 as SGHKS and CDR2 as YYEKEE (reference sequence). V gave up 4 bases and J gave up 4 bases; unmatched junction bases: 16. As DNA, the CDR3 is TGTGCCAGCAGCCAATCCCCCGTCGGGCAGGGGGCTTACGAGCAGTACTTC. It codes for CASSQSPVGQGAYEQYF.

The chain has TRBV6-1 and TRBJ1-1, with D hard to call. Germline-derived CDR1 and CDR2 are MNHNS and SASEGT. CDR3 length: 13 amino acids. The V and J ends lost 3 bases and 10 bases respectively, with 15 bases between them. CDR3 nucleotide sequence: TGTGCCAGCAGTGACGGCTTGAGGCCTGGAGCTTTCTTT. Translating it yields CASSDGLRPGAFF.

The chain recombines TRBV7-2 with TRBJ1-3; 11 bases align to TRBD1. From germline, CDR1 is SGHTA and CDR2 FQGNSA. Trimming took 1 base from V and 1 from J; bases not matched to a gene: 3. The CDR3 has 17 amino acids. The CDR3 DNA reads TGTGCCAGCAGCTTAGGGGGACAGGGGGTTTCTGGAAACACCATATATTTT. Translating it yields CASSLGGQGVSGNTIYF.

The chain recombines TRBV19 with TRBJ1-5, with a weak D call TRBD1 (5 bases). V lost 5 bases to trimming and J lost 3 bases, with 11 bases between them. Germline V lookup: CDR1 LNHDA, CDR2 SQIVND (reference sequence). CDR3 length: 14 residues. The CDR3 sequence is CASSGTGPNQPQHF. CDR3 nucleotides: TGTGCCAGTAGTGGCACAGGTCCCAATCAGCCCCAGCATTTT.

V and J are TRBV29-1 and TRBJ2-1, with D tentatively TRBD2 (6 bases). This CDR3 is 12 amino acids long. CDR1 and CDR2 from the germline V gene are SQVTM and ANQGSEA. The V end lost 4 bases, the J end lost 5 bases, and 9 bases lay between the germline ends. The CDR3 is CSVARLDNEQFF. In nucleotides, the CDR3 is TGCAGCGTTGCGAGACTAGACAATGAGCAGTTCTTC.

The chain has TRBV7-2 and TRBJ1-5; TRBD1 aligns across 8 bases. J was trimmed by 3 bases and V by 5 bases; bases with no gene match: 6. Germline V gene lookup returns CDR1 SGHTA and CDR2 FQGNSA. The CDR3 spans 15 residues. The CDR3 region is CASSTRQGSNQPQHF. CDR3 sequence (DNA): TGTGCCAGCAGCACCCGACAGGGGTCCAATCAGCCCCAGCATTTT.

CDR3 DNA sequence: TGCAGTGCCCGGCGGCAAGAGACCCAGTACTTC. This encodes CSARRQETQYF. The V gene is TRBV20-1, the J gene TRBJ2-5; D uncertain. The germline V gene has CDR1 DFQATT and CDR2 SNEGSKA (reference sequence). V lost 6 bases, J lost 2 bases, and 7 bases lay in between. CDR3 length: 11 amino acids.

The chain recombines TRBV5-8 with TRBJ1-5, with D perhaps matching TRBD1 (6 bases). V was trimmed by 1 base and J by 1 base, leaving 18 bases between them. CDR1 SGHTS and CDR2 YDEGEE come from the germline V gene. This CDR3 comprises 18 residues. In nucleotides, the CDR3 is TGTGCCAGCAGCTTGAGGGGGGGTCTGGGAAGGAGCAATCAGCCCCAGCATTTT. Translated, it gives CASSLRGGLGRSNQPQHF.

DNA for the CDR3: TGTGCCTGGAGCATCGGACAGGGATATGGCTACACCTTC. Translated, it gives CAWSIGQGYGYTF. The J gene is TRBJ1-2, the V gene TRBV30; 8 bases are shared with TRBD1. In germline, CDR1 is GTSNPN, CDR2 SVGIG (reference sequence). Trimming cost V 3 bases and J 5 bases; bases outside gene matches: 5. The CDR3 has 13 amino acids.

The chain joins TRBV29-1 to TRBJ1-2; TRBD1 agrees at 9 bases. This CDR3 has 14 amino acids. Germline lookup yields CDR1 SQVTM and CDR2 ANQGSEA. J was trimmed by 4 bases and V by 6 bases; bases with no gene match: 9. The CDR3 sequence: CSVAGQGRFYGYTF. The CDR3, as DNA: TGCAGCGTGGCGGGACAGGGAAGATTCTATGGCTACACCTTC.

This rearrangement joins TRBV7-8 to TRBJ2-5, with D hard to call. The length of the CDR3 is 11 residues. Germline V CDR1 and CDR2: SGHVS, FQNEAQ. V was clipped by 5 bases and J by 5 bases, with 6 bases between them. CDR3 DNA: TGTGCCAGCAGCATTGGCGAGACCCAGTACTTC. Its translation: CASSIGETQYF.

The genes are TRBV7-2 and TRBJ2-2; 10 bases line up with TRBD1. V lost 2 bases to trimming and J lost 0 bases; unmatched junction nucleotides: 3. The CDR3 sequence is 17 residues long. In germline, CDR1 is SGHTA, CDR2 FQGNSA. This CDR3 reads CASSLRQGAANTGELFF. For the CDR3, the DNA is TGTGCCAGCAGCTTACGACAGGGGGCCGCGAACACCGGGGAGCTGTTTTTT.

The chain has TRBV6-5 and TRBJ2-6, with no clear D. The CDR3 runs to 13 residues. In germline, CDR1 is MNHEY, CDR2 SVGAGI. The germline V and J ends were trimmed by 7 bases and 1 base, with 5 bases remaining between them. The CDR3 bases are TGTGCCAGCACCCTTTCTGGGGCCAACGTCCTGACTTTC. It is translated as CASTLSGANVLTF.

This chain joins TRBV30 and TRBJ1-3; D unresolved. V was clipped by 2 bases and J by 0 bases, with 8 bases between them. CDR1 and CDR2 (germline): GTSNPN, SVGIG (reference sequence). The CDR3 runs to 14 residues. DNA of the CDR3: TGTGCCTGGAGTCGAGAGTCCTCTGGAAACACCATATATTTT. Translation gives CAWSRESSGNTIYF.

As DNA, the CDR3 is TGTGCCTGGAACAGGGGAGGTAATGAAAAACTGTTTTTT. Residues: CAWNRGGNEKLFF. The J gene is TRBJ1-4, the V gene TRBV30; 7 bases agree with TRBD1. CDR3 length: 13 amino acids. V shed 4 bases, J shed 4 bases, and the junction held 3 bases outside the gene matches. Germline CDR1 reads GTSNPN; CDR2 reads SVGIG (reference sequence). Using reference TRBV30 and TRBJ1-4 for the parts outside the CDR3, the full variable domain is SQTIHQWPATLVQPVGSPLSLECTVEGTSNPNLYWYRQAAGRGLQLLFYSVGIGQISSEVPQNLSASRPQDRQFILSSKKLLLSDSGFYLCAWNRGGNEKLFFGSGTQLSVL.

This chain uses TRBV2 with TRBJ2-1, with 10 bases identical to TRBD1. Germline V gene sequence: CDR1 SNHLY, CDR2 FYNNEI. The CDR3 has 16 residues. V lost 6 bases to trimming and J lost 9 bases; unmatched junction nucleotides: 14. Here the CDR3 DNA reads TGTGCCAGCAGGGCACCCTCCGGGACAGGGGATGGTGAGCAGTTCTTC. Amino acid sequence: CASRAPSGTGDGEQFF.

Only a few counts were recorded for this clone. This sequence joins TRBV3-1 (or the pseudogene TRBV3-2) and TRBJ2-7; TRBD2 might be the D (6 bases). Trimming took off 3 bases at V and 6 bases at J, with 9 bases between the two ends. Per germline, CDR1 LGHDT and CDR2 YNNKEL (reference sequence). The CDR3 is 12 amino acids. CDR3 residues: CASSHLGGEQYF. The CDR3 region has the DNA TGTGCCAGCAGCCATCTCGGGGGCGAGCAGTACTTC.

This clone has only one observation. The gene calls are TRBV29-1 and TRBJ2-7; perhaps TRBD1 as D (6 bases). CDR1 and CDR2 (germline): SQVTM, ANQGSEA. Trimming stripped 5 bases from V and 3 bases from J, with 11 bases between. CDR3 length: 12 amino acids. The CDR3 reads CSVRGQSYEQYF. CDR3 DNA sequence: TGCAGCGTTCGCGGACAGAGCTACGAGCAGTACTTC.

To note about this clone: The junction differs from germline at one of its ends, possibly a read error. The chain uses TRBV5-1 and TRBJ1-2; 10 bases are shared with TRBD1. The CDR3 spans 13 residues. Germline-derived CDR1 and CDR2 are SGHRS and YFSETQ. The CDR3 nucleotides read TGCGCCAGCAACTTGGGGACAGGGGATGGCTACACCTTC. This translates into CASNLGTGDGYTF.

V usage is TRBV24-1 and J usage is TRBJ2-4; TRBD2 might be the D (6 bases). Germline-derived CDR1 and CDR2 are KGHDR and SFDVKD. The V gene lost 1 base and the J gene lost 8 bases, with 23 bases spanning the gap. CDR3 length: 18 residues. Written as DNA, the CDR3 is TGTGCCACCAGTGATTTCCCCGTGGGGGGAGGCTCCCGGGACATTCAGTACTTC. Protein: CATSDFPVGGGSRDIQYF.

This chain uses TRBV11-2 with TRBJ1-3; D may be TRBD1 (6 bases). The ends were cut back, 2 bases at V and 0 bases at J, with 20 bases in the middle. Germline lookup yields CDR1 SGHAT and CDR2 FQNNGV. The CDR3 sequence is 19 residues long. CDR3 DNA: TGTGCCAGCAGCTTAAATCGACAGGACGCAATCTTCTCTGGAAACACCATATATTTT. Translation gives CASSLNRQDAIFSGNTIYF.

The chain couples TRBV30 to TRBJ2-7, with D possibly being TRBD1 (6 bases). From germline, CDR1 is GTSNPN and CDR2 SVGIG (reference sequence). CDR3 length: 12 residues. Trimming pared 3 bases from V and 10 bases from J, leaving 16 bases between. The CDR3 here is CAWRWGLDPQYF. The CDR3 DNA reads as TGTGCCTGGAGATGGGGGCTCGACCCTCAGTACTTC. The whole variable domain, filled in from reference TRBV30 and TRBJ2-7, reads SQTIHQWPATLVQPVGSPLSLECTVEGTSNPNLYWYRQAAGRGLQLLFYSVGIGQISSEVPQNLSASRPQDRQFILSSKKLLLSDSGFYLCAWRWGLDPQYFGPGTRLTVT.

V and J are TRBV2 and TRBJ1-1, with a weak D call TRBD1 (5 bases). CDR3 length: 14 residues. Germline V gene data show CDR1 as SNHLY and CDR2 as FYNNEI. Trimming took off 7 bases at V and 2 bases at J, with 14 bases between the two ends. CDR3 DNA sequence: TGTGCCAGCAATAGGGGTTCGATAAACACTGAAGCTTTCTTT. Encoded protein: CASNRGSINTEAFF.

The chain employs TRBV5-5 and TRBJ1-2; the match to TRBD1 covers 12 bases. The CDR3 runs 16 residues. The V gene's germline CDR1 is SGHKS and CDR2 YYEKEE (reference sequence). The V and J ends lost 4 bases and 7 bases, in that order; junction bases with no gene match: 11. The DNA of the CDR3 is TGTGCCAGCAGCACCGGGACAGGGGGCCTAGTGGGTGGCTACACCTTC. Translating it yields CASSTGTGGLVGGYTF.

This clone was detected only once. The rearrangement links TRBV9 to TRBJ1-4; maybe TRBD1 (6 bases). The CDR3 length is 16 residues. From germline, CDR1 is SGDLS and CDR2 YYNGEE. Trimming removed 4 bases from V and 2 bases from J, with 15 bases in between. The CDR3 nucleotides are TGTGCCAGCAGCCCCCGTTTTGGGGGCACTAATGAAAAACTGTTTTTT. Protein: CASSPRFGGTNEKLFF.

A single count supports this clone. The chain joins TRBV28 to TRBJ2-7; 9 bases are shared with TRBD1. This CDR3 comprises 16 residues. V lost 4 bases and J lost 2; bases outside the gene matches: 9. The germline V gene has CDR1 MDHEN and CDR2 SYDVKM. The CDR3: CASSSPGTGKTYEQYF. CDR3 DNA: TGTGCCAGCAGTTCCCCCGGGACAGGGAAAACCTACGAGCAGTACTTC.